The subject of this entry is one T cell receptor (beta chain). Original analysis: Reference gene primers were amplified, and this amplification served to estimate nucleated cell counts. TCRdb's table, derived via immunoSEQ multiplex PCR, lists solely in-frame clones and lacks some. That table gives V, J and clone size, and the DNA gave D and trimming. The sample yields about 51,000 clones, approximately 86% seen once. This sample stems from a study of blood T cell repertoires in COVID-19. About the study: Samples representing acute and convalescent COVID-19 were sourced from the United States, Italy and Spain. T cells, B-cell-depleted T cells, or PBMCs supplied cDNA or gDNA.

This CDR3 is 16 amino acids long. Germline values: CDR1 KGHDR, CDR2 SFDVKD. The junction had 7 bases not matched to a gene; V was cut back by 3 bases and J by 1 base. Sequencing was carried out using peripheral blood. This sequence originates from a man aged 60 to 69 with acute or convalescent COVID-19. The chain carries TRBV24-1 and TRBJ2-7; 8 bases align to TRBD1. DNA of the CDR3: TGTGCCACCAGTGATGGCCCCGGGACAGGATCCTACGAGCAGTACTTC. Translated: CATSDGPGTGSYEQYF.